In this sample, the clone carrying this T cell receptor (beta chain) turned up once. What it binds is not known. The data belong to a study of cytomegalovirus exposure and HLA in healthy donors. Background on the study: It was reported in a later analysis that the same platform had been used for the roughly 110 validation repertoires as for the approximately 730 first-cohort repertoires.

CDR1 is SGDLS and CDR2 is YYNGEE in the germline V gene. This CDR3 region has 14 residues. V was cut by 0 bases and J by 9 bases, with 14 bases left in between. Study-wide points: High specificity and sensitivity for cytomegalovirus status were reported for the classifier. Subsequent analysis of the 100 to 150 validation repertoires found a tendency for first-cohort TCR clusters to co-occur. There were a few CMV-associated chains whose specificity for CMV antigens was confirmed in vitro.

The data were produced by immunoSEQ multiplex PCR, yet TCRdb's version contains in-frame clones alone and is incomplete. Of about 98,000 clones listed, roughly 85% are singletons. What was sequenced was PBMCs. The sequence was collected from a woman in her thirties in good health and CMV-seronegative. The chain is built from TRBV9 and TRBJ2-3, with a weak D call TRBD2 (6 bases). CDR3 protein: CASSVVLAAGTQYF. The CDR3 DNA reads as TGTGCCAGCAGCGTAGTACTAGCTGCCGGGACGCAGTATTTT.